This T cell receptor beta chain came from a study of blood T cell repertoires in COVID-19. At the level of the study: Collection of acute and convalescent COVID-19 samples took place in the United States, Italy and Spain. T cells, B-cell-depleted T cells, or PBMCs supplied cDNA or gDNA.

Trimming pared 2 bases from V and 0 bases from J, leaving 8 bases between. CDR3 length equals 15 residues. The germline V gene has CDR1 MNHEY and CDR2 SVGEGT. The authors' processing: Amplification of reference gene primers provided the estimated nucleated cell counts. Sequenced by immunoSEQ multiplex PCR; TCRdb stores in-frame clones only, minus some. V, J and clone size derive from that table, while D and trimming were established from the DNA sequence. The sample consists of about 320,000 clones, nearly 90% of them appearing once. All recovered Cohort 3 donors got two negative PCRs, got clearance, or saw symptom resolution.

The source is a woman aged 30 to 39 who had recovered from COVID-19. The chain is built from TRBV6-2 or TRBV6-3 and TRBJ1-3; a weak D match, TRBD1 (6 bases). Sequencing was performed on PBMCs or T cells enriched from blood (not recorded which). The CDR3 bases are TGTGCCAGCAGTTACGGACAGAGCTCTGGAAACACCATATATTTT. Protein sequence: CASSYGQSSGNTIYF.